One sample yielded the 22 T cell receptor beta chains listed below, sequenced in a study of lymphopenia after photon versus proton radiotherapy. The data were produced by immunoSEQ multiplex PCR, yet TCRdb's version contains in-frame clones alone and is incomplete. The repertoire consists of about 50,000 clones, with around 90% occurring once and the leading ten covering more than 15%. The material sequenced was peripheral blood, taken from a patient treated with photon-based radiotherapy. These receptors were taken from a woman between 40 and 50 years old with cholangiocarcinoma.

The chain carries TRBV6-6 and TRBJ1-1; a weak D match, TRBD1 (5 bases). Germline CDR1 is MNHNY and CDR2 is SVGAGI (reference sequence). This CDR3 spans 14 amino acids. V was shortened by 9 bases and J by 5 bases, with 19 bases between the two germline ends. DNA of the CDR3: TGTGCCAGTTACCTCGGGGGAAAGAGGACTGAAGCTTTCTTT. Translated, it gives CASYLGGKRTEAFF.

The chain recombines TRBV14 with TRBJ1-2, with 9 nucleotides matching TRBD1. The CDR3 spans 15 residues. The V gene end was trimmed by 6 bases and the J gene end by 2 bases; junction bases not matched to a gene: 7. Germline CDR1 reads SGHDN; CDR2 reads FVKESK. Here the CDR3 DNA reads TGTGCCAGCAGACGGACAGGGGTCACCAACTATGGCTACACCTTC. It specifies CASRRTGVTNYGYTF.

The chain uses TRBV13 and TRBJ2-7; possible D gene TRBD1, 6 bases. Trimming left V 5 bases short and J 5 bases short, with 25 bases between. CDR3 size: 17 residues. Looked up from germline, CDR1 is PRHDT and CDR2 is FYEKMQ (reference sequence). CDR3 in DNA: TGTGCCAGCAGCCCAACGCCCGATATTAACAGGGTCGACGAGCAGTACTTC. This sequence encodes CASSPTPDINRVDEQYF. Complete variable domain (other parts from reference TRBV13 and TRBJ2-7): AAGVIQSPRHLIKEKRETATLKCYPIPRHDTVYWYQQGPGQDPQFLISFYEKMQSDKGSIPDRFSAQQFSDYHSELNMSSLELGDSALYFCASSPTPDINRVDEQYFGPGTRLTVT.

V usage is TRBV27 and J usage is TRBJ1-5, with 9 bases that match TRBD1. The CDR3 has 14 residues. The J segment lost 4 bases and the V segment lost 5 bases, leaving 3 bases of the junction unmatched. Germline CDR1 reads MNHEY; CDR2 reads SMNVEV (reference sequence). The CDR3 nucleotides are TGTGCCAGCAGTCCCGGGACAGGGAATCAGCCCCAGCATTTT. Its protein product is CASSPGTGNQPQHF.

This chain connects TRBV27 to TRBJ1-4; D is ambiguous. Trimming pared 5 bases from V and 0 bases from J, leaving 7 bases between. The CDR3 extends over 14 amino acids. The germline CDR1 and CDR2 sequences are MNHEY and SMNVEV (reference sequence). This CDR3 is CASSSRSTNEKLFF. CDR3 DNA sequence: TGTGCCAGCAGTAGCAGATCAACTAATGAAAAACTGTTTTTT.

This rearrangement joins TRBV29-1 to TRBJ1-1, with TRBD1 matching 11 bases. Germline-derived CDR1 and CDR2 are SQVTM and ANQGSEA. V was pared by 4 bases and J by 0 bases, with 7 bases of the junction left unmatched. The CDR3 covers 16 residues. The CDR3 region is CSVGGWTGGLNTEAFF. CDR3 nucleotide sequence: TGCAGCGTTGGGGGATGGACAGGGGGCTTGAACACTGAAGCTTTCTTT.

This clone was counted once. The genes are TRBV18 and TRBJ1-1; 8 nucleotides align to TRBD1. V lost 6 bases and J lost 3; bases outside the gene matches: 15. CDR3 length: 17 amino acids. Germline CDR1 and CDR2: KGHSH and LQKENI. The chain's CDR3 is CASSPGQGSWLDTEAFF. As DNA, the CDR3 is TGTGCCAGCTCCCCAGGACAGGGCAGCTGGTTGGACACTGAAGCTTTCTTT.

The gene calls are TRBV9 and TRBJ1-3; 7 bases map to TRBD1. CDR1 and CDR2 from the germline V gene are SGDLS and YYNGEE. Trimming at V came to 3 bases and at J to 1 base, leaving 10 bases not matched to a gene. The CDR3 covers 17 residues. In DNA, the CDR3 is TGTGCCAGCAGCGATCCCCAGGGGGGGGTTTCTGGAAACACCATATATTTT. Its translation: CASSDPQGGVSGNTIYF.

V gene TRBV7-2 combines with J gene TRBJ1-6; possibly TRBD1 for D (5 bases). With 3 bases removed from V and 10 bases from J, the gap between germline ends came to 13 bases. The CDR3 length is 14 residues. Germline CDR1 and CDR2: SGHTA and FQGNSA. CDR3 amino acids: CASSLSRGRSPLHF. The CDR3 nucleotides are TGTGCCAGCAGCTTGTCACGGGGCCGGTCACCCCTCCACTTT.

The chain joins TRBV18 to TRBJ1-1, with a tentative D call TRBD1 (6 bases). The CDR3 spans 16 residues. Deletions cut 4 bases from V and 3 bases from J, with 18 bases between. Per germline, CDR1 KGHSH and CDR2 LQKENI. CDR3 bases: TGTGCCAGCTCACTCCAGGGGCTTCAGGGAGACACTGAAGCTTTCTTT. It yields the protein CASSLQGLQGDTEAFF.

The genes are TRBV28 and TRBJ2-5, with D unresolved. The V gene's germline CDR1 is MDHEN and CDR2 SYDVKM. The V end was cut by 1 base, the J end by 5 bases, with 8 bases between. CDR3 length: 13 residues. CDR3 in DNA: TGTGCCAGCAGTTTATCCCCTTTGGAGACCCAGTACTTC. Translated, it gives CASSLSPLETQYF.

The chain recombines TRBV7-2 with TRBJ2-6; 7 bases match TRBD1. V lost 0 bases, J lost 2 bases, and 10 bases stayed unmatched. Germline V CDR1 and CDR2: SGHTA, FQGNSA. The CDR3 runs 19 residues. The CDR3 nucleotides are TGTGCCAGCAGCTTAGCCGGACAGGCTGTCGGGGCTGGGGCCAACGTCCTGACTTTC. As protein: CASSLAGQAVGAGANVLTF.

The chain combines TRBV10-2 with TRBJ2-1; weak D call: TRBD1 (7 bases). Germline V gene lookup returns CDR1 WSHSY and CDR2 SAAADI. The V end lost 11 bases, the J end lost 7 bases, and 21 bases lay between the germline ends. CDR3 length: 14 residues. CDR3 loop: CAGGSGTVKNEQFF. The CDR3 bases are TGCGCCGGGGGGTCTGGGACAGTTAAAAATGAGCAGTTCTTC.

The V call is TRBV11-2, the J call TRBJ2-5, with 7 bases matching TRBD2. Germline V lookup: CDR1 SGHAT, CDR2 FQNNGV. CDR3 size: 13 residues. V gave up 5 bases and J gave up 3 bases; unmatched junction bases: 3. CDR3: CASSPGREETQYF. The CDR3 DNA sequence: TGTGCCAGCAGCCCAGGGAGGGAAGAGACCCAGTACTTC. Based on the CDR3 plus reference TRBV11-2 and TRBJ2-5, the full variable domain is EAGVAQSPRYKIIEKRQSVAFWCNPISGHATLYWYQQILGQGPKLLIQFQNNGVVDDSQLPKDRFSAERLKGVDSTLKIQPAKLEDSAVYLCASSPGREETQYFGPGTRLLVL.

The chain uses TRBV28 and TRBJ1-6, with TRBD1 as a possible D gene (5 bases). The CDR3 covers 11 residues. Between the trimmed V and J ends, which lost 6 bases and 13 bases, there was a span of 10 bases. The germline V gene encodes CDR1 MDHEN and CDR2 SYDVKM. The CDR3, as DNA: TGTGCCAGCAGCTCCGGGACCCCCCTCCACTTT. It specifies CASSSGTPLHF.

This chain joins TRBV9 and TRBJ2-3; D is unresolved. The CDR3 totals 14 residues. Germline loops: CDR1 SGDLS, CDR2 YYNGEE. Trimming took 4 bases from V and 4 from J, leaving 13 bases between them. CDR3 region: CASSNGLVPDTQYF. The CDR3 DNA sequence: TGTGCCAGCAGCAACGGCCTGGTGCCAGATACGCAGTATTTT.

For this clone: At one boundary the junction diverges from the germline segment, which might be a read error. V is TRBV14 and J is TRBJ2-7; TRBD1 or TRBD2 may be the D gene (5 bases each). CDR3 length equals 13 residues. The germline V gene has CDR1 SGHDN and CDR2 FVKESK. The CDR3 sequence: CASSQSYGTEEYF. CDR3 nucleotide sequence: TGTGCCAGCAGCCAATCTTACGGGACCGAGGAGTACTTC.

The V call is TRBV7-8, the J call TRBJ2-1; D not certain. Germline CDR1 and CDR2: SGHVS and FQNEAQ. V was trimmed by 5 bases and J by 0 bases, leaving 14 bases between them. This CDR3 is built from 16 residues. The CDR3 is CASSILMGSSYNEQFF. For the CDR3, the DNA is TGTGCCAGCAGCATCCTTATGGGAAGCTCCTACAATGAGCAGTTCTTC.

V and J are TRBV5-1 and TRBJ1-2, with 8 bases matching TRBD1. The V segment lost 4 bases and the J segment 1 base; nucleotides outside the gene matches: 6. This CDR3 comprises 15 residues. Germline values: CDR1 SGHRS, CDR2 YFSETQ. The DNA of the CDR3 is TGCGCCAGCAGCACGGACAGGGCAGATAACTATGGCTACACCTTC. This codes for CASSTDRADNYGYTF.

V gene TRBV2 combines with J gene TRBJ2-7; TRBD2 might be the D (5 bases). This CDR3 region has 12 residues. Germline values: CDR1 SNHLY, CDR2 FYNNEI. The V gene lost 7 bases and the J gene lost 4 bases, with 11 bases spanning the gap. CDR3 loop: CASNLRGYEQYF. The CDR3, as DNA: TGTGCCAGCAACTTGCGCGGGTACGAGCAGTACTTC.

The CDR3 loop is CASSSGGVEETQYF. In nucleotides, the CDR3 is TGTGCCAGCAGCTCAGGGGGCGTCGAGGAGACCCAGTACTTC. This rearrangement joins TRBV4-2 to TRBJ2-5, with 8 bases fitting TRBD1. Germline V gene sequence: CDR1 LGHNA, CDR2 YNFKEQ. With 5 bases clipped from V and 5 bases from J, the junction kept 7 bases outside the gene matches. The CDR3 has 14 amino acids.

CDR3 in DNA: TGCGCCAGCAGCCAAGAAGGCCGGGACCTTAATGAGCAGTTCTTC. It specifies CASSQEGRDLNEQFF. This chain joins TRBV4-3 and TRBJ2-1; either TRBD1 or TRBD2 may fit D (5 bases each). CDR1 and CDR2 (germline): LGHNA, YSLEER. This CDR3 is built from 15 residues. With 0 bases removed from V and 7 bases from J, the gap between germline ends came to 13 bases.